This TCR beta chain was identified during a study of Graves' ophthalmopathy and Graves' hyperthyroidism (dated by TCRdb to 2016 to 2018). With respect to the entire study: Peripheral blood was collected before any treatment was given, at the time of initial diagnosis. In about six hyperthyroidism patients, T-cell repertoires of thyroid tissue and blood were compared. The study used signatures of the TCR beta repertoire to tell Graves' ophthalmopathy apart from Graves' hyperthyroidism and to predict which patients would progress to ophthalmopathy. An independent validation cohort comprised fewer than 20 hyperthyroidism patients and 15 to 17 patients who later progressed from hyperthyroidism to ophthalmopathy. After sampling, hyperthyroidism patients received methimazole starting at 30 mg daily, and ophthalmopathy patients received high-dose intravenous methylprednisolone. To explore V-J signatures that distinguish ophthalmopathy from hyperthyroidism, a discovery set of 95 to 100 patients was enrolled, made up of roughly 41 with ophthalmopathy and some 56 with stable hyperthyroidism. In total, approximately 130 blood samples were TCR-sequenced: approximately 40 ophthalmopathy, some 75 hyperthyroidism and about 17 hyperthyroidism-to-ophthalmopathy patients. The roughly 94 discovery patients were randomly divided into training and test sets at a 7:3 ratio. Findings and caveats that apply to the study as a whole: In cross-validation, the 13-signature model distinguished ophthalmopathy from stable hyperthyroidism with about 90% sensitivity and approximately 81% specificity, and in the test set the corresponding values were roughly 80% and 75%. Most expanded thyroid clonotypes with frequency above 0.001 were also detected in blood, suggesting blood repertoires may reflect the thyroid immune response. In validation, the model predicted ophthalmopathy progression with less than 71% sensitivity and around 72% specificity; roughly 11 predicted patients were CT-confirmed with GO in a median of approximately 6.5 months. No statistical method was used to set the sample size in advance, and the investigators knew which group each participant was assigned to.

Remarks on this clonotype: Its recognized antigen is unknown. Nothing much larger sits one base from this clone, and base qualities are not available.

A patient counted as having stable hyperthyroidism if there was no progression to ophthalmopathy within 18 months of follow-up. The hyperthyroidism patients were 18 to 65 years old and newly diagnosed, with a disease duration of less than 2 months. Patients with other autoimmune diseases, uncontrolled infections, pregnancy or lactation were excluded from the study. Clinical symptoms, serum thyroxine, TRAb, thyroid ultrasound and orbital computed tomography formed the basis of the diagnosis. PBMCs were isolated from around 10 ml of fresh peripheral blood by Ficoll-Paque density gradient centrifugation. Total RNA was extracted with Trizol reagent and quality-checked on an Agilent 2100 Bioanalyzer. TCR beta CDR3 regions were amplified from RNA transcripts for repertoire sequencing. The first round of RT-PCR was done with HTBI primers and the Qiagen OneStep RT-PCR kit, and was followed by a second round of multiplex PCR, then size selection and purification. The libraries underwent paired-end sequencing with 100 bp reads on an Illumina HiSeq2000. The authors' analysis ran thus. SOAPnuke was used to process the reads, throwing out any read that had adapters, had uncalled bases, had a mean Phred below 15, or lacked an exact constant-primer or identifier match. COPE v1.2.5 was used to merge high-quality paired reads. Each unique nucleotide sequence was defined as a clonotype, and clonotypes were aligned to IMGT TRB V, D and J references with MiTCR v1.1. Only V-J combinations with frequency above 0.0001 were analysed, covering approximately 99% of repertoires. For each V-J combination, a TCR clonal expansion and chaos score was defined as the ratio of F50 clonal expansion to chaos observed in the TCRdist matrix. Features were reduced by Welch's t-statistics and random forest to approximately 12 V-J combinations, which fed a naive Bayes classifier. The similarity between thyroid and blood repertoires was quantified using the Morisita-Horn index. TCRdb ran its own pipeline on the public reads, namely fastp trimming at Q25 and MiXCR clone calling, and kept in-frame beta chains. Each CDR3 protein appears once, grouped with its most common genes and DNA. TCRdb's processing, not the authors' own work, is the source of the V and J calls. The sample contains about 420,000 distinct CDR3 sequences, more than 20% of them found a single time. The biggest ten clones account for more than 2.5% of the sample.

CDR1 and CDR2 were assigned from the germline V gene (reference sequence) as DFQATT and SNEGSKA. The CDR3 covers 14 residues, taking in both the cysteine and the phenylalanine. The DNA shown is the 42-base CDR3, in frame from base 1. V loses 1 base of germline sequence and J loses 0 bases, and the interval between the two ends is 6 bases. The sample was peripheral blood. This receptor was identified in a woman aged 18 to 35 with stable Graves' hyperthyroidism. Donor details come from another sample of the same person, matched by shared clones. This chain is built from TRBV20-1 and TRBJ2-2; the D gene remains uncertain. The DNA sequence follows: TGCAGTGCTAGAGTTGAAGCGAACACCGGGGAGCTGTTTTTT. The resulting protein is CSARVEANTGELFF.